This entry lists 20 T cell receptor beta chains sequenced from one sample in a study of breast tumors, draining lymph nodes, adjacent tissues. Samples came from axillary lymph nodes draining the breast cancer. TCRdb recomputed calls from the multiplex PCR reads with MiXCR, one row per CDR3 protein. The data show 200,000 or so distinct CDR3 sequences, with roughly 31% seen just once and approximately 4.5% held by the top ten. Sequencing input: axillary lymph node tissue. The receptors stem from a female donor with breast cancer. Some clones in this sample may be carry-over from other donors' samples.

On this clonotype itself: A read error may explain this, as a much larger clone is one base away. The CDR3 ends on some other residue instead of the conserved phenylalanine or tryptophan, so this is likely a read error. The DNA is omitted, as the CDR3 cannot be located on it reliably, and the CDR3 follows TCRdb's listing. V gene TRBV7-9 combines with J gene TRBJ2-7; the listed D gene, TRBD1, was not tested against the DNA. The CDR3 comprises 14 residues, both ends counted. CDR1 is SEHNR, CDR2 FQNEAQ, per germline (reference sequence). CDR3 protein: CASSSVGQGYEQHL.

The chain uses TRBV7-2 and TRBJ2-1; TRBD2 aligns across 11 bases. This CDR3 is 20 amino acids long. The ends lost 1 base at V and 2 bases at J; junction bases unmatched: 13. Germline assignment: CDR1 SGHTA and CDR2 FQGNSA. CDR3 in amino acids: CASSLGLAGTGTYAYNEQFF. The CDR3 nucleotides are TGTGCCAGCAGCTTAGGACTAGCGGGGACGGGAACCTATGCCTACAATGAGCAGTTCTTC.

This clonotype showed up just a few times. A much larger clone differs by one base, so this may be a read error. The DNA is omitted, as the CDR3 cannot be located on it reliably, and the CDR3 follows TCRdb's listing. This chain connects TRBV7-2 to TRBJ2-5; TRBD2, the D gene given by the table, was not confirmed from the DNA. Inclusive of both ends, the CDR3 amounts to 15 amino acids. Germline V CDR1 and CDR2: SGHTA, FQGNSA. The CDR3 sequence is CASSFAGGAMETQHF.

The V call is TRBV7-7, the J call TRBJ2-5; D is possibly TRBD2 (6 bases). The CDR3 extends over 13 amino acids. Germline V lookup: CDR1 SSHAT, CDR2 FNYEAQ (reference sequence). The CDR3 is CASGSGSQETQYF. Here the CDR3 DNA reads TGTGCTAGCGGCTCCGGCAGTCAAGAGACCCAGTACTTC. Full variable domain (missing parts from reference TRBV7-7 and TRBJ2-5): GAGVSQSPRYKVTKRGQDVTLRCDPISSHATLYWYQQALGQGPEFLTYFNYEAQPDKSGLPSDRFSAERPEGSISTLTIQRTEQRDSAMYRCASGSGSQETQYFGPGTRLLVL.

This chain links TRBV6-6 with TRBJ1-2; 9 bases map to TRBD1. V shed 0 bases and J 8 bases; nucleotides not matched to a gene: 10. The CDR3 covers 16 residues. Germline V gives CDR1 MNHNY, CDR2 SVGAGI (reference sequence). The CDR3 DNA sequence: TGTGCCAGCAGTTACTCGCCTCGGACAGGGGCAGAAGGCTACACCTTC. It specifies CASSYSPRTGAEGYTF.

This sequence joins TRBV18 and TRBJ2-1, with 7 positions matching TRBD1. The CDR3 is 14 residues long. The germline V gene encodes CDR1 KGHSH and CDR2 LQKENI. V shed 4 bases and J 5 bases; nucleotides not matched to a gene: 5. In DNA, the CDR3 is TGTGCCAGCTCACGACATCAGGGGGACAATGAGCAGTTCTTC. It specifies CASSRHQGDNEQFF.

This clonotype was detected only a few times. A much larger clonotype is one base distant, so this may be a read error. The chain recombines TRBV7-3 with TRBJ2-5; TRBD2 matches at 9 bases. Germline lookup yields CDR1 SGHTA and CDR2 FQGTGA. The CDR3 is made up of 15 amino acids. The CDR3 protein is CASSPAGGLRETQHF. The CDR3 nucleotides are TGTGCCAGCAGCCCTGCGGGGGGGCTACGTGAGACCCAGCACTTC.

As concerns this clonotype: A clone one base away is much larger, so this may be a read error. The chain employs TRBV30 and TRBJ1-5; D remains ambiguous. The germline gives CDR1 GTSNPN, CDR2 SVGIG (reference sequence). The length of the CDR3 is 13 residues. The CDR3 nucleotides are TGTGCCTGGAGTGGTGATAGCTATCAGCCCCAGCATTTT. It codes for CAWSGDSYQPQHF.

The genes are TRBV19 and TRBJ2-2; the match to TRBD1 covers 8 bases. V was pared by 7 bases and J by 2 bases, with 6 bases of the junction left unmatched. Germline CDR1 is LNHDA and CDR2 is SQIVND (reference sequence). The CDR3 covers 15 residues. CDR3 nucleotide sequence: TGTGCCAGTAAACAGGGGGGACGCAACACCGGGGAGCTGTTTTTT. This sequence encodes CASKQGGRNTGELFF.

This clonotype was observed at least ten times. V is TRBV6-2 or TRBV6-3 and J is TRBJ1-5, with D unresolved. CDR1 MNHEY and CDR2 SVGEGT come from the germline V gene. Trimming stripped 0 bases from V and 2 bases from J, with 8 bases between. This CDR3 is built from 15 residues. Here the CDR3 DNA reads TGTGCCAGCAGTTACTCGGCCGGAGGCAATCAGCCCCAGCATTTT. Its translation is CASSYSAGGNQPQHF.

This clonotype was detected ten times or more. This chain uses TRBV6-5 with TRBJ1-2, with 7 bases lining up with TRBD1. The CDR3 is made up of 12 amino acids. Per the germline V gene, CDR1 is MNHEY and CDR2 is SVGAGI. V gave up 5 bases and J gave up 8 bases; unmatched junction bases: 5. CDR3 sequence reads: CASSDRVGGYTF. In DNA, the CDR3 is TGTGCCAGCAGTGACAGGGTCGGCGGCTACACCTTC.

This clonotype appeared many times. V usage is TRBV6-4 and J usage is TRBJ1-4; 7 bases align to TRBD1. CDR1 is MRHNA and CDR2 is SNTAGT in the germline V gene. The length of the CDR3 is 16 residues. Losses at the gene ends were 11 bases for V and 0 bases for J; bases not matched to a gene: 12. The DNA of the CDR3 is TGTGCCGCCCAGGGTGGGGACAGCGCAACTAATGAAAAACTGTTTTTT. This sequence encodes CAAQGGDSATNEKLFF.

This clonotype was observed many times. The rearrangement uses TRBV5-1 and TRBJ2-5, with a possible D match to TRBD1 (7 bases). This CDR3 spans 13 amino acids. The V gene's germline CDR1 is SGHRS and CDR2 YFSETQ. V was shortened by 4 bases and J by 2 bases, with 9 bases between the two germline ends. The CDR3 spells CASSAGQQETQYF. The CDR3 coding sequence is TGCGCCAGCAGCGCGGGACAGCAAGAGACCCAGTACTTC.

This clonotype appeared many times. This chain uses TRBV2 with TRBJ1-2; 9 bases match TRBD1. The germline gives CDR1 SNHLY, CDR2 FYNNEI. V dropped 9 bases and J dropped 4; count of bases not matched to a gene: 6. The CDR3 is 13 residues long. CDR3 coding DNA: TGTGCCAGGACCGAGACAGGGGGCTATGGCTACACCTTC. It yields the protein CARTETGGYGYTF.

This clonotype was counted at least ten times. This chain joins TRBV7-2 and TRBJ2-7; maybe TRBD2 (5 bases). Germline CDR1 SGHTA, CDR2 FQGNSA. The germline V and J ends were trimmed by 1 base and 3 bases, with 10 bases remaining between them. The CDR3 covers 14 residues. This CDR3 reads CASSLELALYEQYF. The CDR3 DNA reads TGTGCCAGCAGCTTAGAGCTAGCACTCTACGAGCAGTACTTC.

The V call is TRBV28, the J call TRBJ2-3; 8 nucleotides align to TRBD2. This CDR3 region has 15 residues. Germline V CDR1 and CDR2: MDHEN, SYDVKM. V shed 3 bases, J shed 0 bases, and the junction held 2 bases outside the gene matches. CDR3 nucleotides: TGTGCCAGCAGTTTCGGCGGGGGGAGCACAGATACGCAGTATTTT. Residues: CASSFGGGSTDTQYF.

V gene TRBV19 combines with J gene TRBJ1-4, with D perhaps TRBD1 (5 bases). Between the trimmed V and J ends, which lost 1 base and 0 bases, there was a span of 9 bases. This CDR3 comprises 16 residues. CDR1 is LNHDA, CDR2 SQIVND, per germline (reference sequence). CDR3 amino acids: CASSIGGGSTNEKLFF. The CDR3 nucleotides are TGTGCCAGTAGTATAGGCGGGGGATCAACTAATGAAAAACTGTTTTTT.

This clonotype was detected many times. CDR3 sequence (DNA): TGTGCCAGCAGCCCCTCTGGAGTCTACGAGCAGTACTTC. It encodes CASSPSGVYEQYF. The chain links TRBV11-2 to TRBJ2-7; D not resolved. The CDR3 consists of 13 residues. V was shortened by 5 bases and J by 3 bases, with 11 bases between the two germline ends. Germline CDR1 SGHAT, CDR2 FQNNGV.

A remark on this clonotype: This may stem from a read error, because a much larger clone lies one nucleotide away. The chain is built from TRBV5-1 and TRBJ2-2; perhaps TRBD2 as D (6 bases). Germline-derived CDR1 and CDR2 are SGHRS and YFSETQ. The CDR3 is 13 residues long. CDR3 in DNA: TGCGCCAGCAGCCGACCGGCGGTCGGGGGGCTGTTTTTT. This translates into CASSRPAVGGLFF. Together with reference TRBV5-1 and TRBJ2-2, the CDR3 gives the full variable domain: KAGVTQTPRYLIKTRGQQVTLSCSPISGHRSVSWYQQTPGQGLQFLFEYFSETQRNKGNFPGRFSGRQFSNSRSEMNVSTLELGDSALYLCASSRPAVGGLFFGEGSRLTVL.

The rearrangement links TRBV11-3 to TRBJ2-5; 8 bases match TRBD2. Per germline, CDR1 SGHNT and CDR2 YENEEA. V was clipped by 0 bases and J by 1 base; unmatched bases: 16. CDR3 length: 20 amino acids. The CDR3 sequence is CASSLDGRAFGDIPQETQYF. In DNA, the CDR3 is TGTGCCAGCAGCTTAGACGGGAGGGCGTTTGGGGATATACCCCAAGAGACCCAGTACTTC.